The clone carrying this TCR beta chain was counted a few times. Its antigen is unidentified. This CDR3 comprises 12 residues. Germline assignment: CDR1 MNHNY and CDR2 SVGAGI (reference sequence). V was cut by 5 bases and J by 3 bases, with 8 bases left in between. The data were taken from a study of CD8 T cells in ankylosing spondylitis. Broader study findings: As reported, disease-linked clones showed significant enrichment in matched ankylosing spondylitis synovial fluid.

TCRdb reprocessed the 5' RACE reads via MiXCR and lists one record per CDR3 protein. There are fewer than 200,000 distinct CDR3 sequences in the sample; 18% occur only once, and roughly 4.5% lies in the top ten. This sequence was found in a male donor under 30 with ankylosing spondylitis or in good health (not recorded which). This chain joins TRBV6-6 and TRBJ2-7, with no clear D. The source material was blood, either unsorted or a sorted T cell fraction (not recorded which). The CDR3 protein is CASSQTGYEQYV. The CDR3 region has the DNA TGTGCCAGCAGTCAAACTGGCTACGAGCAGTACGTC.